The 30 T cell receptor beta chains below were found in one sample sequenced in a study of identical twins. TCRdb ran MiXCR on the 5' RACE reads and lists one entry per CDR3 protein. The data hold some 560,000 distinct CDR3 sequences, with 9.6% observed a single time. These records were also assigned to another study, of yellow fever vaccine responses in identical twins.

The sequencing input was PBMCs. These receptors all stem from a woman aged 18-29 years in good health.

About this clonotype itself: One end of the junction fails to match germline, which may point to a read error. The CDR3 nucleotides are TGTGCCAGCAGCCAAGATCCCGGGACTGAAGCCCGGCCCCACTTC. It yields the protein CASSQDPGTEARPHF. The V call is TRBV3-1, the J call TRBJ2-7, with D perhaps TRBD2 (6 bases). CDR3 length: 15 amino acids. Germline CDR1 and CDR2: LGHDT and YNNKEL (reference sequence).

This chain uses TRBV2 with TRBJ2-5; the D gene is possibly TRBD1 (7 bases). Trimming removed 6 bases at V and 3 bases at J, with 11 bases between. The CDR3 has 13 residues. CDR1 and CDR2 from the germline V gene are SNHLY and FYNNEI. The DNA of the CDR3 is TGTGCCAGCAGGGGGGGACAGAAAGAGACCCAGTACTTC. Its protein is CASRGGQKETQYF.

This clonotype came up many times. The chain employs TRBV11-2 and TRBJ2-1; 16 nucleotides align to TRBD2. V was clipped by 6 bases and J by 12 bases; unmatched bases: 17. Germline V gene data show CDR1 as SGHAT and CDR2 as FQNNGV. The CDR3 consists of 18 residues. Here the CDR3 DNA reads TGTGCCAGCAGTCCGGGACTAGCGGGGGGGCCGGCTTACCTCTGGCAGTTCTTC. Translation gives CASSPGLAGGPAYLWQFF.

This clonotype was seen more than once but under ten times. This chain uses TRBV6-5 with TRBJ2-7; 8 nucleotides match TRBD1. The CDR3 runs 15 residues. The J segment lost 3 bases and the V segment lost 2 bases, leaving 6 bases of the junction unmatched. Germline lookup yields CDR1 MNHEY and CDR2 SVGAGI. CDR3 loop: CASSYPLTGGYEQYF. For the CDR3, the DNA is TGTGCCAGCAGTTACCCCCTAACAGGGGGCTACGAGCAGTACTTC.

This clonotype was observed at least ten times. The rearrangement links TRBV3-1 to TRBJ1-1; D unresolved. CDR1 is LGHDT, CDR2 YNNKEL, per germline (reference sequence). The CDR3 consists of 14 residues. Between the trimmed V and J ends, which lost 0 bases and 1 base, there was a span of 6 bases. The CDR3 sequence: CASSQDTGNTEAFF. The CDR3 DNA reads as TGTGCCAGCAGCCAAGATACGGGGAACACTGAAGCTTTCTTT.

This clonotype was counted only a few times. The rearrangement joins TRBV6-1 to TRBJ2-7; 15 positions agree with TRBD2. Germline CDR1 and CDR2: MNHNS and SASEGT. The length of the CDR3 is 15 residues. Trimming cost V 5 bases and J 5 bases; bases outside gene matches: 4. CDR3 region: CASSPRTSGRDEQYF. In nucleotides, the CDR3 is TGTGCCAGCAGTCCTCGGACTAGCGGGAGGGACGAGCAGTACTTC.

This clonotype was seen a few times. The chain has TRBV5-1 and TRBJ1-5; possible D gene TRBD1, 6 bases. The germline V gene encodes CDR1 SGHRS and CDR2 YFSETQ. This CDR3 comprises 15 residues. The V gene lost 0 bases and the J gene lost 4 bases, with 11 bases spanning the gap. The CDR3 is CASSLDGTRNQPQHF. Written as DNA, the CDR3 is TGCGCCAGCAGCTTGGATGGGACACGGAATCAGCCCCAGCATTTT. The whole variable domain, filled in from reference TRBV5-1 and TRBJ1-5, reads KAGVTQTPRYLIKTRGQQVTLSCSPISGHRSVSWYQQTPGQGLQFLFEYFSETQRNKGNFPGRFSGRQFSNSRSEMNVSTLELGDSALYLCASSLDGTRNQPQHFGDGTRLSIL.

In the case of this clonotype: A much more abundant neighbour one base away suggests this may be a read error. The rearrangement joins TRBV12-3 or TRBV12-4 to TRBJ2-2; D remains ambiguous. The CDR3 runs 13 residues. The CDR3 reads CASSAGNTRELFF. DNA of the CDR3: TGTGCCAGCAGTGCTGGTAACACCCGGGAGCTGTTTTTT.

V and J are TRBV28 and TRBJ1-6; a weak D match, TRBD1 (6 bases). The CDR3 is made up of 16 amino acids. The germline gives CDR1 MDHEN, CDR2 SYDVKM. With 6 bases removed from V and 8 bases from J, the gap between germline ends came to 20 bases. In nucleotides, the CDR3 is TGTGCCAGCAGAAGTTTGACAGGCAAAGTAGATTCACCCCTCCACTTT. Its translation is CASRSLTGKVDSPLHF.

This clonotype has a handful of counts. This chain uses TRBV28 with TRBJ1-5; D may be TRBD1 (6 bases). This CDR3 spans 13 amino acids. Trimming left V 11 bases short and J 1 base short, with 12 bases between. The V gene's germline CDR1 is MDHEN and CDR2 SYDVKM. CDR3: CAGGFGSNQPQHF. The CDR3 nucleotides are TGTGCCGGGGGCTTCGGGAGCAATCAGCCCCAGCATTTT.

This clonotype was found a few times. V is TRBV20-1 and J is TRBJ2-2; 10 positions agree with TRBD2. Germline V CDR1 and CDR2: DFQATT, SNEGSKA (reference sequence). The CDR3 has 14 residues. The trim removed 3 bases at V and 4 bases at J, leaving 2 bases unmatched. The CDR3 spells CSARASGGTGELFF. The CDR3 region has the DNA TGCAGTGCTAGGGCTAGCGGGGGCACCGGGGAGCTGTTTTTT.

There are a few counts of this clonotype. The chain has TRBV5-1 and TRBJ2-1, with 8 bases matching TRBD2. V was clipped by 0 bases and J by 0 bases; unmatched bases: 2. Germline-derived CDR1 and CDR2 are SGHRS and YFSETQ. The CDR3 is 16 residues long. The CDR3 DNA reads TGCGCCAGCAGCTTGGGACTAGCGCTCTCCTACAATGAGCAGTTCTTC. Its translation: CASSLGLALSYNEQFF.

In its sample, this clonotype was seen many times. The gene calls are TRBV12-3 or TRBV12-4 and TRBJ2-1; no clear D. The CDR3 spans 12 residues. V lost 5 bases, J lost 10 bases, and 12 bases lay in between. CDR3 nucleotides: TGTGCCAGCAGTATCGACGCATGGGAGCAGTTCTTC. Its translation: CASSIDAWEQFF.

This clonotype was seen only a few times. The chain employs TRBV6-1 and TRBJ2-3; 14 bases map to TRBD2. With 7 bases clipped from V and 1 base from J, the junction kept 10 bases outside the gene matches. This CDR3 spans 18 amino acids. Germline CDR1 MNHNS, CDR2 SASEGT. This CDR3 is CASTRLAGGTVGTDTQYF. CDR3 bases: TGTGCCAGCACAAGACTAGCGGGGGGGACGGTTGGCACAGATACGCAGTATTTT.

This clonotype was recorded at least ten times. The rearrangement links TRBV4-1 to TRBJ2-7, with 8 bases that match TRBD2. From germline, CDR1 is MGHRA and CDR2 YSYEKL. The V gene end was trimmed by 0 bases and the J gene end by 3 bases; junction bases not matched to a gene: 4. This CDR3 is built from 15 residues. CDR3 region: CASSQEALADYEQYF. Here the CDR3 DNA reads TGCGCCAGCAGCCAAGAGGCACTAGCGGACTACGAGCAGTACTTC.

This clonotype occurred many times. The genes are TRBV6-5 and TRBJ1-2, with D tentatively TRBD1 (5 bases). The V gene lost 5 bases and the J gene lost 2 bases, with 12 bases spanning the gap. The CDR3 runs to 14 residues. CDR1 and CDR2 (germline): MNHEY, SVGAGI. The CDR3 sequence is CASSNQGTNYGYTF. The DNA of the CDR3 is TGTGCCAGCAGTAACCAGGGAACCAACTATGGCTACACCTTC.

This clonotype was counted many times. The chain carries TRBV6-5 and TRBJ1-5; 8 bases map to TRBD1. CDR3 length equals 14 residues. Per the germline V gene, CDR1 is MNHEY and CDR2 is SVGAGI. Trimming at V came to 6 bases and at J to 0 bases, leaving 1 base not matched to a gene. CDR3 region: CASRDRGSNQPQHF. CDR3 DNA sequence: TGTGCCAGCAGAGACAGGGGTAGCAATCAGCCCCAGCATTTT.

This clonotype was detected ten times or more. The chain uses TRBV20-1 and TRBJ1-5; D possibly corresponds to TRBD1 (5 bases). This CDR3 spans 12 amino acids. Trimming removed 4 bases from V and 6 bases from J, with 10 bases in between. Looked up from germline, CDR1 is DFQATT and CDR2 is SNEGSKA (reference sequence). In nucleotides, the CDR3 is TGCAGTGCTACAGCTCAGGGTCAGCCCCAGCATTTT. Amino acids: CSATAQGQPQHF.

The rearrangement links TRBV7-2 to TRBJ2-3, with 11 positions matching TRBD2. This CDR3 contains 16 residues. With V trimmed by 5 bases and J by 2 bases, 6 bases remained unmatched. CDR1 is SGHTA and CDR2 is FQGNSA in the germline V gene. The CDR3: CASSKTSGSHTDTQYF. CDR3 nucleotides: TGTGCCAGCAGCAAAACTAGCGGGAGCCACACAGATACGCAGTATTTT.

The J gene is TRBJ2-5, the V gene TRBV28; a possible D gene is TRBD2 (5 bases). Trimming cost V 3 bases and J 3 bases, with 17 bases left between them. The length of the CDR3 is 16 residues. Per the germline V gene, CDR1 is MDHEN and CDR2 is SYDVKM. The chain's CDR3 is CASSFANSLEEETQYF. The CDR3 nucleotides are TGTGCCAGCAGTTTCGCGAACTCACTAGAGGAAGAGACCCAGTACTTC.

This clonotype was seen at least ten times. The chain recombines TRBV9 with TRBJ1-1; 9 bases are a match to TRBD1. The CDR3 totals 14 residues. The trim removed 3 bases at V and 11 bases at J, leaving 11 bases unmatched. Germline values: CDR1 SGDLS, CDR2 YYNGEE. Here the CDR3 reads CASSEGTGRYEAFF. CDR3 in DNA: TGTGCCAGCAGCGAAGGGACAGGGCGTTACGAGGCTTTCTTT.

The CDR3 bases are TGCGCCAGCAGCCATGGGGGGACCGGGGCCAACGTCCTGACTTTC. This translates into CASSHGGTGANVLTF. V and J are TRBV4-1 and TRBJ2-6, with D possibly matching TRBD2 (6 bases). Between the trimmed V and J ends, which lost 3 bases and 4 bases, there was a span of 10 bases. From germline, CDR1 is MGHRA and CDR2 YSYEKL. The CDR3 totals 15 residues.

This clonotype was picked up many times. The gene calls are TRBV29-1 and TRBJ2-1; 16 positions agree with TRBD2. Losses at the gene ends were 7 bases for V and 5 bases for J; bases not matched to a gene: 5. This CDR3 spans 15 amino acids. CDR1 and CDR2 from the germline V gene are SQVTM and ANQGSEA. CDR3 nucleotides: TGCAGCGGGGCCGGGACTAGCGGGAGGGACAATGAGCAGTTCTTC. Translation gives CSGAGTSGRDNEQFF.

This clonotype was seen at least ten times. The chain couples TRBV12-3 or TRBV12-4 to TRBJ2-7, with D hard to call. The CDR3 length is 12 residues. Trimming stripped 3 bases from V and 5 bases from J, with 8 bases between. CDR3 coding DNA: TGTGCCAGCAGTTTCAGCAGAAACGAGCAGTACTTC. Protein: CASSFSRNEQYF.

This clonotype was recorded a few times. The chain couples TRBV30 to TRBJ2-1; D remains ambiguous. Germline values: CDR1 GTSNPN, CDR2 SVGIG (reference sequence). CDR3 size: 16 residues. The V gene lost 0 bases and the J gene lost 2 bases, with 14 bases spanning the gap. As DNA, the CDR3 is TGTGCCTGGAGTGTTAGTACGGGTAGGGCCTACAATGAGCAGTTCTTC. Translating it yields CAWSVSTGRAYNEQFF.

This clonotype was counted many times. This chain uses TRBV13 with TRBJ2-7; D is unresolved. Germline V gives CDR1 PRHDT, CDR2 FYEKMQ (reference sequence). Trimming stripped 4 bases from V and 0 bases from J, with 7 bases between. The CDR3 covers 13 residues. The CDR3 nucleotides read TGTGCCAGCAGCTCGACAATCTCCTACGAGCAGTACTTC. This encodes CASSSTISYEQYF.

J is TRBJ2-3 and V is TRBV10-3; 9 bases align to TRBD2. Germline V gene lookup returns CDR1 ENHRY and CDR2 SYGVKD. Losses at the gene ends were 0 bases for V and 2 bases for J; bases not matched to a gene: 6. This CDR3 is built from 17 residues. The CDR3 DNA follows: TGTGCCATCAGTGAGTCGAGCCAGCGGGGGGCCACAGATACGCAGTATTTT. Translated, it gives CAISESSQRGATDTQYF.

The V call is TRBV5-6, the J call TRBJ2-1; TRBD2 matches at 7 bases. After removal of 0 bases from V and 0 bases from J, the junction contained 9 bases not matched to a gene. CDR3 length: 18 residues. Germline CDR1 is SGHDT and CDR2 is YYEEEE. The CDR3 bases are TGTGCCAGCAGCTTGGTTGGCGCTAGCGGAAACTCCTACAATGAGCAGTTCTTC. Protein sequence: CASSLVGASGNSYNEQFF.

The chain joins TRBV25-1 to TRBJ2-7, with TRBD2 matching 10 bases. The V and J ends lost 4 bases and 6 bases, in that order; junction bases with no gene match: 6. Germline V gene sequence: CDR1 MGHDK, CDR2 SYGVNS. The CDR3 covers 14 residues. This CDR3 reads CASSAAVAGGEQYF. The CDR3 bases are TGTGCCAGCAGTGCGGCTGTAGCGGGAGGCGAGCAGTACTTC.

This clonotype was seen a few times. This chain joins TRBV4-3 and TRBJ2-3; 13 positions match TRBD2. CDR1 is LGHNA and CDR2 is YSLEER in the germline V gene. This CDR3 has 16 amino acids. The junction had 4 bases not matched to a gene; V was cut back by 5 bases and J by 2 bases. The CDR3 loop reads CASSWGLAGHTDTQYF. For the CDR3, the DNA is TGCGCCAGCAGCTGGGGACTAGCGGGACACACAGATACGCAGTATTTT.